Each of the 6 T cell receptor beta chains below was sequenced from the same sample in a study of T cell changes during pregnancy in multiple sclerosis. The data were produced by immunoSEQ multiplex PCR, yet TCRdb's version contains in-frame clones alone and is incomplete. The data show 83,000 or so clones, about 94% seen once. Sequencing was performed on peripheral blood, taken after pregnancy. The receptor source for this set is a female donor in good health, enrolled as a control in a pregnancy study.

The chain carries TRBV5-1 and TRBJ2-3; D is unresolved. The CDR3 is 15 residues long. Per germline, CDR1 SGHRS and CDR2 YFSETQ. V was pared by 1 base and J by 1 base, with 10 bases between. The CDR3 coding sequence is TGCGCCAGCAGCTTGATTGAGGTCGGCACAGATACGCAGTATTTT. Its translation is CASSLIEVGTDTQYF.

The rearrangement uses TRBV6-6 and TRBJ2-7; 9 bases align to TRBD1. The J segment lost 0 bases and the V segment lost 6 bases, leaving 3 bases of the junction unmatched. Germline V gene data show CDR1 as MNHNY and CDR2 as SVGAGI (reference sequence). This CDR3 region has 14 residues. CDR3 loop: CASRGQGLSYEQYF. The DNA for the CDR3 is TGTGCCAGCAGGGGACAGGGACTCTCCTACGAGCAGTACTTC.

V usage is TRBV7-2 and J usage is TRBJ2-7; 12 nucleotides line up with TRBD1. Per germline, CDR1 SGHTA and CDR2 FQGNSA. This CDR3 region has 19 residues. Trimming took 5 bases from V and 5 from J; bases not matched to a gene: 19. The CDR3 region is CASSLTGTGGGGRQNEQYF. The CDR3 nucleotides are TGTGCCAGCAGCCTAACCGGGACAGGGGGCGGCGGGAGGCAAAACGAGCAGTACTTC.

This sequence joins TRBV18 and TRBJ2-7; D gene unclear. This CDR3 is built from 13 residues. CDR1 KGHSH and CDR2 LQKENI come from the germline V gene. Trimming took 2 bases from V and 2 from J, leaving 7 bases between them. DNA for the CDR3: TGTGCCAGCTCACCAGGCACAGCCTACGAGCAGTACTTC. Its translation: CASSPGTAYEQYF.

J is TRBJ2-5 and V is TRBV5-1, with D possibly TRBD1 on 5 matching bases. CDR3 length: 16 amino acids. Trimming took off 0 bases at V and 2 bases at J, with 14 bases between the two ends. The germline CDR1 and CDR2 sequences are SGHRS and YFSETQ. Here the CDR3 reads CASSLEVGLEQETQYF. CDR3 in DNA: TGCGCCAGCAGCTTGGAGGTGGGGCTGGAACAAGAGACCCAGTACTTC.

V and J are TRBV6-4 and TRBJ1-4; 12 bases fit TRBD1. The V and J ends lost 10 bases and 4 bases, in that order; junction bases with no gene match: 7. CDR1 and CDR2 (germline): MRHNA, SNTAGT. The CDR3 has 15 residues. CDR3 residues: CANTGQGASNEKLFF. The CDR3 nucleotides are TGTGCCAACACGGGACAGGGGGCGAGTAATGAAAAACTGTTTTTT.